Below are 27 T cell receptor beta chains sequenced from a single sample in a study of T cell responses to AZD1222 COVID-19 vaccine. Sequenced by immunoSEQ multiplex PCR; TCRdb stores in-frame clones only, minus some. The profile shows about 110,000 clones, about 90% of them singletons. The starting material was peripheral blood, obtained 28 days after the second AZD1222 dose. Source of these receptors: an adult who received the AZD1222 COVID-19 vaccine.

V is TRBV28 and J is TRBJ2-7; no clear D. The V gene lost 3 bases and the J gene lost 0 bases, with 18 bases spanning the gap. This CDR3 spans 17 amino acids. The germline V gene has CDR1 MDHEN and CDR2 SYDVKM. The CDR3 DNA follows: TGTGCCAGCAGTTTTGGGGATGGGCAGGCTAGCTCCTACGAGCAGTACTTC. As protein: CASSFGDGQASSYEQYF.

CDR3: CASTKTDTQYF. The CDR3 nucleotides are TGTGCCAGCACCAAAACAGATACGCAGTATTTT. This chain joins TRBV6-5 and TRBJ2-3; D unresolved. CDR1 and CDR2 (germline): MNHEY, SVGAGI. This CDR3 has 11 residues. V gave up 7 bases and J gave up 3 bases, with 5 bases separating them.

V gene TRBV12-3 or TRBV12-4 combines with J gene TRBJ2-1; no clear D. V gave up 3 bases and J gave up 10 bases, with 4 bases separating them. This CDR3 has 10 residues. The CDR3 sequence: CASSFGEQFF. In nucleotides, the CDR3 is TGTGCCAGCAGTTTTGGCGAGCAGTTCTTC.

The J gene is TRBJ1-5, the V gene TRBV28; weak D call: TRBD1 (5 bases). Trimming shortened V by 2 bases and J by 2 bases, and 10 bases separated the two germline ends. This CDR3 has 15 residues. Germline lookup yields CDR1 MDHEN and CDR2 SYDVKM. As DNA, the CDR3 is TGTGCCAGCAGTTTACAGGGTGCGCGCAATCAGCCCCAGCATTTT. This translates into CASSLQGARNQPQHF.

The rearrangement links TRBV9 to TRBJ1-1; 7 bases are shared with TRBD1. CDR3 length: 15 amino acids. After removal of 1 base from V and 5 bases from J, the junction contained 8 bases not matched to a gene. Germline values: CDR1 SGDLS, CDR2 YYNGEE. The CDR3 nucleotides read TGTGCCAGCAGCGTATATCAGGGGGTGCGGACTGAAGCTTTCTTT. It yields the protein CASSVYQGVRTEAFF.

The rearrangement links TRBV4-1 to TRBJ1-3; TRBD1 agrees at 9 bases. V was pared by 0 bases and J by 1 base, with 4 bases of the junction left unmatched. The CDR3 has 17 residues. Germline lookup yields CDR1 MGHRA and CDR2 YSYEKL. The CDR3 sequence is CASSQDRDRDSGNTIYF. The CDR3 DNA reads TGCGCCAGCAGCCAAGACCGGGACAGGGATTCTGGAAACACCATATATTTT.

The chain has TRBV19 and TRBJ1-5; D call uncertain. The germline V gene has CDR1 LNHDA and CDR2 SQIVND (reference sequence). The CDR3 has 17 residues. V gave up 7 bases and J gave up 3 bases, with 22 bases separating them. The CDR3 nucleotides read TGTGCCAGTAACTCAGGACCGAGTCTGTTTACCAATCAGCCCCAGCATTTT. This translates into CASNSGPSLFTNQPQHF.

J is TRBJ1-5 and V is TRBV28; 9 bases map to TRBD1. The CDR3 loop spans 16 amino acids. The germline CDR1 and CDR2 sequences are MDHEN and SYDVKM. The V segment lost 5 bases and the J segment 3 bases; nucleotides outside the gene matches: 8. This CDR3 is CASSTRTGAYNQPQHF. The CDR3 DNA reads TGTGCCAGCAGTACCCGGACAGGGGCTTACAATCAGCCCCAGCATTTT.

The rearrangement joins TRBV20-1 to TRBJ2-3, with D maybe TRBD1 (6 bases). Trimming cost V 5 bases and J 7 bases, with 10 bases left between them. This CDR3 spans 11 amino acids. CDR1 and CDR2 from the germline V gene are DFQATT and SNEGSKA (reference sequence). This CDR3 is CSAPGENTQYF. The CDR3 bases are TGCAGTGCTCCAGGGGAAAATACGCAGTATTTT.

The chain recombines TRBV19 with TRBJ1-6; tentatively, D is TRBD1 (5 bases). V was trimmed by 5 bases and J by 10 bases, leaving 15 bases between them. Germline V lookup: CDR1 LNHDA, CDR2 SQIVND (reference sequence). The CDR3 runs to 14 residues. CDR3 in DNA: TGTGCCAGTAGTTCCGGGACGCGTGGGTCACCCCTCCACTTT. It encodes CASSSGTRGSPLHF.

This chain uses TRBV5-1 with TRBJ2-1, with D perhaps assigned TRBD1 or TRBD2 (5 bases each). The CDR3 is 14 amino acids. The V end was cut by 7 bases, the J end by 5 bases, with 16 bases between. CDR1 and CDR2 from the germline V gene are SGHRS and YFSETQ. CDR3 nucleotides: TGCGCCAGCCGTCGGGACCCGGGAAACAATGAGCAGTTCTTC. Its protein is CASRRDPGNNEQFF.

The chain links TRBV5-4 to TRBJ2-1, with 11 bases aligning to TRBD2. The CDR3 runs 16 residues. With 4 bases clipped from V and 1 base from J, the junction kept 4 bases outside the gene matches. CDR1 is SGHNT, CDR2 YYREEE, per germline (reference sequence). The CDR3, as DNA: TGTGCCAGCAGCGTTAGCGGGAGGGCATCCTACAATGAGCAGTTCTTC. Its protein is CASSVSGRASYNEQFF.

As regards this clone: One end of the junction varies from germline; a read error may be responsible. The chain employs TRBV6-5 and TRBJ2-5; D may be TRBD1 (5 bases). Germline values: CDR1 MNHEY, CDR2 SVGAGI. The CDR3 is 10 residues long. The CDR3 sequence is CASRDTEPHF. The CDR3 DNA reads TGTGCCAGCAGGGACACAGAGCCCCACTTC.

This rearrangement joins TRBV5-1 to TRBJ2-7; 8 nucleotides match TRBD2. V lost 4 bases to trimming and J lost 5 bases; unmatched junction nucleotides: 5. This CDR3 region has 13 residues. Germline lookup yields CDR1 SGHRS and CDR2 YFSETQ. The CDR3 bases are TGCGCCAGCAGCCTGGAGACTAGCGACGAGCAGTACTTC. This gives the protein CASSLETSDEQYF.

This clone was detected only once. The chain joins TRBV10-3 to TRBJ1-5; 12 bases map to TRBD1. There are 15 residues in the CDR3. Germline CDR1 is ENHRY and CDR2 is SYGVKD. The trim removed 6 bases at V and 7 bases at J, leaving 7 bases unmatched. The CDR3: CAISVGQGAGQPQHF. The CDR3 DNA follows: TGTGCCATCAGCGTGGGACAGGGGGCAGGCCAGCCCCAGCATTTT.

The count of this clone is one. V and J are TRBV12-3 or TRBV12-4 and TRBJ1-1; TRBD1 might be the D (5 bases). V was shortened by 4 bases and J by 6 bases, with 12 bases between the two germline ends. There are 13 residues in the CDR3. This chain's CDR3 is CASSSGLLAEAFF. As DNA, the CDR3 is TGTGCCAGCAGTTCAGGGCTTTTGGCTGAAGCTTTCTTT.

The CDR3 loop is CASSLSPDLGNTIYF. CDR3 coding DNA: TGTGCCAGCAGCTTAAGTCCGGATCTGGGAAACACCATATATTTT. The chain couples TRBV7-2 to TRBJ1-3; the D is unclear. This CDR3 contains 15 residues. From germline, CDR1 is SGHTA and CDR2 FQGNSA. The V end lost 2 bases, the J end lost 4 bases, and 12 bases lay between the germline ends. Using reference TRBV7-2 and TRBJ1-3 for the parts outside the CDR3, the full variable domain is GAGVSQSPSNKVTEKGKDVELRCDPISGHTALYWYRQSLGQGLEFLIYFQGNSAPDKSGLPSDRFSAERTGGSVSTLTIQRTQQEDSAVYLCASSLSPDLGNTIYFGEGSWLTVV.

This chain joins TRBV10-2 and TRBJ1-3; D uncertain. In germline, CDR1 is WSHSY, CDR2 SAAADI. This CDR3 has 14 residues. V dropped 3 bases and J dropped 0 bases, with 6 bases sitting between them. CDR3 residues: CASSDGISGNTIYF. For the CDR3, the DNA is TGCGCCAGCAGTGACGGCATCTCTGGAAACACCATATATTTT.

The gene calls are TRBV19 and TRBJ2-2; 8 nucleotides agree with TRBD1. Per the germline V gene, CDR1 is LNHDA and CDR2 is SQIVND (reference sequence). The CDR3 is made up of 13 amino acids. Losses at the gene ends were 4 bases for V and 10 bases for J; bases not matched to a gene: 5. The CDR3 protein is CASSTMDRVELFF. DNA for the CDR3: TGTGCCAGTAGTACCATGGACAGGGTGGAGCTGTTTTTT.

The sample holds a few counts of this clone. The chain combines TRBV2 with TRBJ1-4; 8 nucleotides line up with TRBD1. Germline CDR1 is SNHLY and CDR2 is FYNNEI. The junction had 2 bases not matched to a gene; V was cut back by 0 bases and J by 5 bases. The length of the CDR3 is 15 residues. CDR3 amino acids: CASSEATGENEKLFF. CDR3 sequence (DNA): TGTGCCAGCAGTGAAGCGACAGGGGAGAATGAAAAACTGTTTTTT.

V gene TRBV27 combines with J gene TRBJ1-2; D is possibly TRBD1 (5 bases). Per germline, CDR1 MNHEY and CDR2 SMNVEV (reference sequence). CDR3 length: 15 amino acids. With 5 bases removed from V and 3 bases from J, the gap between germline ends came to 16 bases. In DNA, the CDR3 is TGTGCCAGCAGTCCTTACAGGCTTCTAGACTATGGCTACACCTTC. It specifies CASSPYRLLDYGYTF.

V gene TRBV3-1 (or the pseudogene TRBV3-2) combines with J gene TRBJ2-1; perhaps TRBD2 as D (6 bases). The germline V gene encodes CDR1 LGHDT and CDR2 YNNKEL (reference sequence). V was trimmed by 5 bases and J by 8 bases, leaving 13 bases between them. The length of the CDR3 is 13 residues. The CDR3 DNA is TGTGCCAGCAGCTCCATGGCGGGGCATGAGCAGTTCTTC. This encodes CASSSMAGHEQFF.

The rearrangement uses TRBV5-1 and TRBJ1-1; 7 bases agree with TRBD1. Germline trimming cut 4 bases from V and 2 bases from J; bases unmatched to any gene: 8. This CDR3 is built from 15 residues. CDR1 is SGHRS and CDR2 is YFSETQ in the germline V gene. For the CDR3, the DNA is TGCGCCAGCAGCCCACGAACAGGGGACAACACTGAAGCTTTCTTT. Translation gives CASSPRTGDNTEAFF. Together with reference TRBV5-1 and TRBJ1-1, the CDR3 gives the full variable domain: KAGVTQTPRYLIKTRGQQVTLSCSPISGHRSVSWYQQTPGQGLQFLFEYFSETQRNKGNFPGRFSGRQFSNSRSEMNVSTLELGDSALYLCASSPRTGDNTEAFFGQGTRLTVV.

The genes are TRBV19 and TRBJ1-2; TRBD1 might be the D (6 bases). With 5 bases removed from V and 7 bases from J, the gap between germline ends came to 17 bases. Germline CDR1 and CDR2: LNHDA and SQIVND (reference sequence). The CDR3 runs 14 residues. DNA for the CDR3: TGTGCCAGTAGTCTGTCAGGGGACCATCCTGGCTACACCTTC. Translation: CASSLSGDHPGYTF.

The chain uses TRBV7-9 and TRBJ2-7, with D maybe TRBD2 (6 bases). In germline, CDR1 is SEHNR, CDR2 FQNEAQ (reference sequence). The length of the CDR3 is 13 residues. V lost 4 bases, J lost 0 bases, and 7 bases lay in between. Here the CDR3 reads CASSWTTSYEQYF. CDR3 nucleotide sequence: TGTGCCAGCAGCTGGACTACCTCCTACGAGCAGTACTTC.

The CDR3 loop reads CASSLITGAELFF. CDR3 nucleotides: TGTGCCAGCAGCTTAATCACAGGGGCGGAGCTGTTTTTT. The chain has TRBV11-1 and TRBJ2-2, with 7 nucleotides matching TRBD1. From germline, CDR1 is SGHAT and CDR2 FQDESV (reference sequence). After removal of 2 bases from V and 10 bases from J, the junction contained 4 bases not matched to a gene. The CDR3 consists of 13 residues.

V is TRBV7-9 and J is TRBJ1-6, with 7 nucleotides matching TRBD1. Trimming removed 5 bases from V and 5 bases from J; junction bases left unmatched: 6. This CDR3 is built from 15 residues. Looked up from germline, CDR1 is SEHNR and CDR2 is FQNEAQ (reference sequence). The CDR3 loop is CASSPRQGDNSPLHF. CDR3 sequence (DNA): TGTGCCAGCAGCCCCCGACAGGGCGATAATTCACCCCTCCACTTT.